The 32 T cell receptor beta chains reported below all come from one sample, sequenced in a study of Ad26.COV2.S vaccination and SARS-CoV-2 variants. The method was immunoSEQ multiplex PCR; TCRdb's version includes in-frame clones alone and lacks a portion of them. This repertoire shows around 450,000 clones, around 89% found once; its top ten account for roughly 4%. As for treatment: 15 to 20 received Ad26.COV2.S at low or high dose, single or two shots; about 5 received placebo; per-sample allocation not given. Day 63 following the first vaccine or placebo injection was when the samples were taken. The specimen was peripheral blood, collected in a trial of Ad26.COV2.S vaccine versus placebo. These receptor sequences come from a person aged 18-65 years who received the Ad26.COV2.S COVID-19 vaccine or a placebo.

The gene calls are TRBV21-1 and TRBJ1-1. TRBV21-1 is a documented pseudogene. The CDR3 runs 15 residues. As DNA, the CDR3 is TGTGCCAGCAGCTACCCTGGGCGGGGGAACACTGAAGCTTTCTTT. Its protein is CASSYPGRGNTEAFF.

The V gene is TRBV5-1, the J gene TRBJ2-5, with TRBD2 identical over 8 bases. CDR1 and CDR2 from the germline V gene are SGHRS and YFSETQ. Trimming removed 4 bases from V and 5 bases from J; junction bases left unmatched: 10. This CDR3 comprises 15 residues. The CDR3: CASSAYGGASETQYF. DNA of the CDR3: TGCGCCAGCAGCGCCTACGGGGGGGCTTCCGAGACCCAGTACTTC.

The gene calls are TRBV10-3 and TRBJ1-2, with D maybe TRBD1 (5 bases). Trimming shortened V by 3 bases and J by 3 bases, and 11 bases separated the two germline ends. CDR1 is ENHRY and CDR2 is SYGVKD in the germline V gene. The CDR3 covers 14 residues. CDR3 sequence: CAISDLRGHYGYTF. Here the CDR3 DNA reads TGTGCCATCAGTGACCTGAGGGGACACTATGGCTACACCTTC.

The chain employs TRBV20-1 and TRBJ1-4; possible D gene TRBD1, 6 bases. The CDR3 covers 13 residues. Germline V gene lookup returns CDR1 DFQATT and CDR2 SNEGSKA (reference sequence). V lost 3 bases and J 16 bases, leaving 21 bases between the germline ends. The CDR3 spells CSASAIYEGDAFF. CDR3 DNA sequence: TGCAGTGCTAGTGCGATTTACGAGGGGGATGCGTTTTTT.

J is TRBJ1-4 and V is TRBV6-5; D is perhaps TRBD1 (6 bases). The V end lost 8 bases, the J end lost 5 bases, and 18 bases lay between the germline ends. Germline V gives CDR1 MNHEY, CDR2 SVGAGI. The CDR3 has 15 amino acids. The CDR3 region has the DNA TGTGCCAGCCGAGCCCCCGGGACACCGAATGAAAAACTGTTTTTT. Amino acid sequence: CASRAPGTPNEKLFF.

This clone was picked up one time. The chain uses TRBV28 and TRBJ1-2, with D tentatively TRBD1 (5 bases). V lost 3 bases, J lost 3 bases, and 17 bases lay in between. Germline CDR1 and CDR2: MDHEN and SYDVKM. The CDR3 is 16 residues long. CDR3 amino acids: CASSFYRHRVDYGYTF. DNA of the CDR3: TGTGCCAGCAGTTTTTACAGGCATCGAGTAGACTATGGCTACACCTTC.

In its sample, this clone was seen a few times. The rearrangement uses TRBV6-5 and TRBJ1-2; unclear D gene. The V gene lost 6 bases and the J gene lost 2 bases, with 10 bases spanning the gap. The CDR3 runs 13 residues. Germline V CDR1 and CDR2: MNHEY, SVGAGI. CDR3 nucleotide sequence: TGTGCCAGCAGACAGTCTGAGAACTATGGCTACACCTTC. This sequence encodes CASRQSENYGYTF.

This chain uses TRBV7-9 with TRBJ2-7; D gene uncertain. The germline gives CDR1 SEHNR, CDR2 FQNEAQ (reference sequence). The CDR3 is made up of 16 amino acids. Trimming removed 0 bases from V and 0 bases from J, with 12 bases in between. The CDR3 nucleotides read TGTGCCAGCAGCTTAGCGGCGACCCAGGTCTCCTACGAGCAGTACTTC. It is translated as CASSLAATQVSYEQYF.

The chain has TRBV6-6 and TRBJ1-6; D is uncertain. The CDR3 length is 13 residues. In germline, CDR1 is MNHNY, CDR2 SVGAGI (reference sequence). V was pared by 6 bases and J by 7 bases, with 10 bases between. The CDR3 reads CASRPTRNSPLHF. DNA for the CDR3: TGTGCCAGCAGACCTACCCGCAATTCACCCCTCCACTTT.

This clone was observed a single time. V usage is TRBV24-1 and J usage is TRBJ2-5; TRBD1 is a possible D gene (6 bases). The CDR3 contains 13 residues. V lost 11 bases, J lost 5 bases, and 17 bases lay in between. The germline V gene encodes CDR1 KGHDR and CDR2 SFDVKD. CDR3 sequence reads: CASEGSGDETQYF. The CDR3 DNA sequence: TGTGCCAGCGAAGGATCAGGGGATGAGACCCAGTACTTC.

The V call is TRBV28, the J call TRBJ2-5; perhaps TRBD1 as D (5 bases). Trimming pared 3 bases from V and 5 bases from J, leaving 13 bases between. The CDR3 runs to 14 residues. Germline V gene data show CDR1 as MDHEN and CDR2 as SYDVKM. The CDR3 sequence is CASSLSQAEETQYF. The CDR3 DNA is TGTGCCAGCAGTTTGTCACAGGCCGAGGAGACCCAGTACTTC.

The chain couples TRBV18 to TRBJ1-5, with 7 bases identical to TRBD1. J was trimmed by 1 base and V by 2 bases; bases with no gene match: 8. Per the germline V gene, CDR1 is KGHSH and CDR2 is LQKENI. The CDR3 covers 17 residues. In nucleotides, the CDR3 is TGTGCCAGCTCACCATTCCCAGGGGGGGGGAGCAATCAGCCCCAGCATTTT. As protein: CASSPFPGGGSNQPQHF.

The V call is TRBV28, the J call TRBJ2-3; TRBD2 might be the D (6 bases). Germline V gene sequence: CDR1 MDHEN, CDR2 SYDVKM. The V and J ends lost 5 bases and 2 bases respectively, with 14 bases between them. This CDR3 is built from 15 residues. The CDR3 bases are TGTGCCAGCAGTACGAAGAGCGGGCCCACAGATACGCAGTATTTT. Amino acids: CASSTKSGPTDTQYF.

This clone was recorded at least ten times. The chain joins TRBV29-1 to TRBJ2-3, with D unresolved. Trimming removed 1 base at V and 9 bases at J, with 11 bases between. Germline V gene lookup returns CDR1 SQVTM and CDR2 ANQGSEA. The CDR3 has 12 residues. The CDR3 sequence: CSVEGSGVTQYF. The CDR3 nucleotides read TGCAGCGTTGAAGGATCTGGGGTGACGCAGTATTTT.

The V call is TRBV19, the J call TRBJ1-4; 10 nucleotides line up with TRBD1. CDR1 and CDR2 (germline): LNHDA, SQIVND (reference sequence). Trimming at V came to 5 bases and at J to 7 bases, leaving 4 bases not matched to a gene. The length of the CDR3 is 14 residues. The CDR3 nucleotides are TGTGCCAGTAGTGACAGGGGGCAGAGTGAAAAACTGTTTTTT. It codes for CASSDRGQSEKLFF.

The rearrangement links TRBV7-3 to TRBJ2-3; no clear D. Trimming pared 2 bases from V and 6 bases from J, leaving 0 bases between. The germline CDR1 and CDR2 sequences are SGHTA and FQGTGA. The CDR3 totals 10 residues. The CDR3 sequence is CASSLDTQYF. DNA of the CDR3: TGTGCCAGCAGCTTAGATACGCAGTATTTT.

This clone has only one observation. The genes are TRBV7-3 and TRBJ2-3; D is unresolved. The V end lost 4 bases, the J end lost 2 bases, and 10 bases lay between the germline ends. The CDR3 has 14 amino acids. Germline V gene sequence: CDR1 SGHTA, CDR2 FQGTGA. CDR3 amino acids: CASSSQNPTDTQYF. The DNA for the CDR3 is TGTGCCAGCAGCTCCCAGAACCCCACAGATACGCAGTATTTT.

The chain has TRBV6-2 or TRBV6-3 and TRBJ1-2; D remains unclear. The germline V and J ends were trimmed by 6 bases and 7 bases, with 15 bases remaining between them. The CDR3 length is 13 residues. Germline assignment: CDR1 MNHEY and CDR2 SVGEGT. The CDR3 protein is CASSLDDGVGYTF. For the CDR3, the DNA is TGTGCCAGCAGCCTCGACGACGGGGTTGGCTACACCTTC.

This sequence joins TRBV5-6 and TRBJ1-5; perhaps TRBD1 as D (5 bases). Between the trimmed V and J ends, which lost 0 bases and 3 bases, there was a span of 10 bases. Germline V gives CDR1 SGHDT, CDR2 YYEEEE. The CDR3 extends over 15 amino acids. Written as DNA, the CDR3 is TGTGCCAGCAGCTTGGCGAAGGGGATCAATCAGCCCCAGCATTTT. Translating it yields CASSLAKGINQPQHF.

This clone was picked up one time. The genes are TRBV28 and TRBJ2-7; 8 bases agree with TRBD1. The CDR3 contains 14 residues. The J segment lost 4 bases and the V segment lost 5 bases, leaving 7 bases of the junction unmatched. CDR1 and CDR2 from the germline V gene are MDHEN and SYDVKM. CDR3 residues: CASSPGTGFYEQYF. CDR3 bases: TGTGCCAGCAGTCCCGGGACAGGTTTTTACGAGCAGTACTTC.

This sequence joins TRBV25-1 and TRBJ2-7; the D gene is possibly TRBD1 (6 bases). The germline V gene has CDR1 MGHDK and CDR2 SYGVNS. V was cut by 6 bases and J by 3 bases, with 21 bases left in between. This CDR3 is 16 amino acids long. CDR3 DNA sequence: TGTGCCAGCAGGCAAAGTGGGGCAGGGGCCTACTACGAGCAGTACTTC. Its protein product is CASRQSGAGAYYEQYF.

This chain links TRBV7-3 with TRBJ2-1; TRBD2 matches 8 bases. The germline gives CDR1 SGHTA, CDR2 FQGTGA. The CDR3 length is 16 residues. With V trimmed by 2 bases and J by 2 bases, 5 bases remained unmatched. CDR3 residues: CASSLGSGGTYNEQFF. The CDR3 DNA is TGTGCCAGCAGCTTAGGAAGCGGGGGCACCTACAATGAGCAGTTCTTC.

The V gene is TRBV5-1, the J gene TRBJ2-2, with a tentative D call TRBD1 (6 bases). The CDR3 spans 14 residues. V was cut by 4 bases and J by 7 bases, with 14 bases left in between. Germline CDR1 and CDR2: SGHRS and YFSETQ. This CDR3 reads CASSAQGSSGELFF. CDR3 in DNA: TGCGCCAGCAGCGCTCAGGGGTCGAGCGGGGAGCTGTTTTTT.

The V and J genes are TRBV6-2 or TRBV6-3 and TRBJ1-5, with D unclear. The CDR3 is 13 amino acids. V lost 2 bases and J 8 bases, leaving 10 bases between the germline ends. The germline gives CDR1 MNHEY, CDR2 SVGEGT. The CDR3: CASSYGRREPQHF. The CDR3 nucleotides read TGTGCCAGCAGTTACGGGAGGAGGGAGCCCCAGCATTTT.

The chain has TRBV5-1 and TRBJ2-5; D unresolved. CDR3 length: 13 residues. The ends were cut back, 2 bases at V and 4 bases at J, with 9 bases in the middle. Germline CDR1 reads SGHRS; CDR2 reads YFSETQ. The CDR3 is CASSFTPIETQYF. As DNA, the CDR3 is TGCGCCAGCAGCTTTACCCCAATAGAGACCCAGTACTTC.

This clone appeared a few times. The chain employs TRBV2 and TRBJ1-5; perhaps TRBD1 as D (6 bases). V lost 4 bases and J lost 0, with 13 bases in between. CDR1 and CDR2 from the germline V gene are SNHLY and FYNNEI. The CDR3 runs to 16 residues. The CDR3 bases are TGTGCCAGCAGTGGGGGGCTAGGCCTTAGCAATCAGCCCCAGCATTTT. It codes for CASSGGLGLSNQPQHF.

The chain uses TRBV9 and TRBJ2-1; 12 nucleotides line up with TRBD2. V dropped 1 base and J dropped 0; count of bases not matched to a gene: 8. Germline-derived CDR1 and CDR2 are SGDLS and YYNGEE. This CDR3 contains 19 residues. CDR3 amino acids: CASSVLGLAGPSSYNEQFF. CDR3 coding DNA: TGTGCCAGCAGCGTATTAGGACTAGCGGGGCCCAGCTCCTACAATGAGCAGTTCTTC.

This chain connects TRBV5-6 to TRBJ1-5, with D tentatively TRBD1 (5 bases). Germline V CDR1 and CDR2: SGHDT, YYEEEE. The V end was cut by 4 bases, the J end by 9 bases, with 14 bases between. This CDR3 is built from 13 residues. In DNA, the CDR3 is TGTGCCAGCAGCATGGGACTTACCCGGCCCCAGCATTTT. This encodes CASSMGLTRPQHF.

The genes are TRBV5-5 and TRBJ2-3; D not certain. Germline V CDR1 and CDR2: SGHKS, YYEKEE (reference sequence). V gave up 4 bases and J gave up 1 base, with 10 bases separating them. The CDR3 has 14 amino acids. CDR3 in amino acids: CASSPEWGTDTQYF. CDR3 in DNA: TGTGCCAGCAGCCCGGAATGGGGCACAGATACGCAGTATTTT.

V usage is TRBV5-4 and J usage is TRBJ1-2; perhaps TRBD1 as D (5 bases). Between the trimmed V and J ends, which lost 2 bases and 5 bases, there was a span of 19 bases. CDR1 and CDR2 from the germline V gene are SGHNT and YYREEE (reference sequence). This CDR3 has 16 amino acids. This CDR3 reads CASSFSSRVGYYGYTF. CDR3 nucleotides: TGTGCCAGCAGCTTTAGCTCCAGGGTGGGTTATTATGGCTACACCTTC. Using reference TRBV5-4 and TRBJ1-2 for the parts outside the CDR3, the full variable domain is ETGVTQSPTHLIKTRGQQVTLRCSSQSGHNTVSWYQQALGQGPQFIFQYYREEENGRGNFPPRFSGLQFPNYSSELNVNALELDDSALYLCASSFSSRVGYYGYTFGSGTRLTVV.

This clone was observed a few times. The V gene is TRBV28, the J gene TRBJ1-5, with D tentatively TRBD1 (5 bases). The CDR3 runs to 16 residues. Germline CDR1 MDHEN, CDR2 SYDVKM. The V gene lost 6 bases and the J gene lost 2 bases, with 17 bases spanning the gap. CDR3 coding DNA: TGTGCCAGCAGCCCTCCGGGGGGATTGGGCAATCAGCCCCAGCATTTT. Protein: CASSPPGGLGNQPQHF.

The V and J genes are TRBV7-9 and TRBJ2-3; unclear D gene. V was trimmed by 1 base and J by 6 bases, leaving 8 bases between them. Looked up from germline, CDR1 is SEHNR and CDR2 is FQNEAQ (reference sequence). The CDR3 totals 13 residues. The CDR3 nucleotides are TGTGCCAGCAGCTTAGTAGGCGTGGATACGCAGTATTTT. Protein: CASSLVGVDTQYF.